A single T cell receptor beta chain is shown here with its context. Method: immunoSEQ multiplex PCR; TCRdb's copy keeps in-frame clones and lacks some. The sample comprises under 90,000 clones, roughly 94% of which are singletons, and roughly 1.3% rests with the top ten. Germline-derived CDR1 and CDR2 are MDHEN and SYDVKM. The CDR3 consists of 14 residues. Germline trimming cut 5 bases from V and 8 bases from J; bases unmatched to any gene: 11. This sample is drawn from a study of T cell changes during pregnancy in multiple sclerosis. This sequence joins TRBV28 and TRBJ1-2; 7 bases are shared with TRBD1. The receptor comes from a female donor in good health, enrolled as a control in a pregnancy study. This specimen consisted of peripheral blood, obtained in the second trimester of pregnancy. The CDR3 DNA is TGTGCCAGCAGTCCGGGGGACAGCCGAGGGGGCTACACCTTC. Amino acid sequence: CASSPGDSRGGYTF.